Below, 24 T cell receptor beta chains from the same sample are listed, as sequenced in a study of CD8 T cells in Susac syndrome. Random hexamers were used to reverse transcribe an amount of about 0.5 to 1 ug RNA. TCRdb processed the immunoSEQ multiplex PCR reads anew with MiXCR; each CDR3 protein has one entry. The table has around 95,000 distinct CDR3 sequences, roughly 96% seen once. What was sequenced was CD8+ T cells from PBMCs. These TCRs come from a human donor with Susac syndrome.

V is TRBV29-1 and J is TRBJ2-4; D is undetermined. The germline CDR1 and CDR2 sequences are SQVTM and ANQGSEA. V was cut by 3 bases and J by 1 base, with 4 bases left in between. This CDR3 has 12 amino acids. CDR3 in amino acids: CSVDGAKNIQYF. CDR3 nucleotide sequence: TGCAGCGTTGACGGGGCCAAAAACATTCAGTACTTC.

The CDR3 is CSVPGGGGYTF. The CDR3 DNA reads TGCAGCGTCCCGGGGGGTGGAGGCTACACCTTC. The chain combines TRBV29-1 with TRBJ1-2; D is perhaps TRBD1 (5 bases). Trimming took 6 bases from V and 8 from J, leaving 13 bases between them. Germline CDR1 SQVTM, CDR2 ANQGSEA. CDR3 length equals 11 residues.

Points on this clonotype: Relative to the germline gene, one junction end is altered; a read error may explain this. The chain links TRBV4-1 to TRBJ2-7, with 8 bases lining up with TRBD2. From germline, CDR1 is MGHRA and CDR2 YSYEKL. This CDR3 contains 14 residues. The CDR3 region is CASSKDGGVYEQYF. As DNA, the CDR3 is TGCGCCAGCAGCAAAGACGGGGGGGTTTACGAGCAGTACTTC.

The chain has TRBV6-5 and TRBJ2-7; 7 positions match TRBD2. The germline gives CDR1 MNHEY, CDR2 SVGAGI. The V segment lost 4 bases and the J segment 4 bases; nucleotides outside the gene matches: 7. CDR3 size: 14 residues. CDR3 DNA sequence: TGTGCCAGCAGTTTCGGGCGGGAGTGGTACGAGCAGTACTTC. Amino acids: CASSFGREWYEQYF.

The chain couples TRBV13 to TRBJ2-1; D may be TRBD1 or TRBD2 (5 bases each). Germline-derived CDR1 and CDR2 are PRHDT and FYEKMQ (reference sequence). This CDR3 has 17 amino acids. V dropped 5 bases and J dropped 1 base, with 18 bases sitting between them. CDR3 sequence (DNA): TGTGCCAGCAGCCTATTCTATAGGGGAGAGTCCTACAATGAGCAGTTCTTC. It translates to CASSLFYRGESYNEQFF.

V usage is TRBV6-5 and J usage is TRBJ2-5; TRBD2 matches 9 bases. The CDR3 runs 15 residues. Unmatched junction bases numbered 6, after V lost 2 bases and J lost 5 bases. Germline lookup yields CDR1 MNHEY and CDR2 SVGAGI. DNA for the CDR3: TGTGCCAGCAGTTACATGGCTAGCGGGATGGAGACCCAGTACTTC. It yields the protein CASSYMASGMETQYF.

The chain employs TRBV7-9 and TRBJ1-2; 7 nucleotides match TRBD1. The CDR3 length is 14 residues. Germline-derived CDR1 and CDR2 are SEHNR and FQNEAQ (reference sequence). After removal of 5 bases from V and 5 bases from J, the junction contained 8 bases not matched to a gene. CDR3 region: CASSPPGQTYGYTF. CDR3 sequence (DNA): TGTGCCAGCAGCCCACCGGGACAGACTTATGGCTACACCTTC.

This chain connects TRBV29-1 to TRBJ1-1; D uncertain. The CDR3 extends over 12 amino acids. In germline, CDR1 is SQVTM, CDR2 ANQGSEA. V was clipped by 5 bases and J by 2 bases, with 9 bases between them. The CDR3, as DNA: TGCAGCGTTCACACCGGAAACACTGAAGCTTTCTTT. It specifies CSVHTGNTEAFF.

The chain joins TRBV28 to TRBJ1-2; no definite D call. CDR1 and CDR2 (germline): MDHEN, SYDVKM. This CDR3 is built from 15 residues. V was pared by 7 bases and J by 0 bases, with 15 bases between. This CDR3 reads CASNDGPSANYGYTF. CDR3 nucleotide sequence: TGTGCCAGCAACGACGGACCTTCAGCTAACTATGGCTACACCTTC.

The chain combines TRBV12-3 or TRBV12-4 with TRBJ1-2; 7 positions match TRBD1. The ends lost 6 bases at V and 3 bases at J; junction bases unmatched: 4. The CDR3 extends over 13 amino acids. The chain's CDR3 is CASRKQGHYGYTF. DNA of the CDR3: TGTGCCAGCAGGAAACAGGGGCACTATGGCTACACCTTC.

V is TRBV9 and J is TRBJ1-2; D not resolved. Per the germline V gene, CDR1 is SGDLS and CDR2 is YYNGEE. V was trimmed by 4 bases and J by 8 bases, leaving 9 bases between them. The CDR3 contains 11 residues. Here the CDR3 DNA reads TGTGCCAGCAGCTCCCTGGAGGGCTACACCTTC. Translating it yields CASSSLEGYTF.

The chain combines TRBV6-1 with TRBJ2-6; D is unresolved. Germline-derived CDR1 and CDR2 are MNHNS and SASEGT. V was shortened by 3 bases and J by 1 base, with 7 bases between the two germline ends. The CDR3 consists of 15 residues. The CDR3 reads CASSDEFSGANVLTF. The CDR3 DNA reads as TGTGCCAGCAGTGACGAGTTTTCTGGGGCCAACGTCCTGACTTTC.

V gene TRBV7-9 combines with J gene TRBJ1-6, with 7 bases that match TRBD1. The CDR3 has 14 residues. The germline V gene encodes CDR1 SEHNR and CDR2 FQNEAQ (reference sequence). V was pared by 4 bases and J by 13 bases, with 10 bases of the junction left unmatched. The CDR3 loop is CASSSGQLLSPLHF. The CDR3 nucleotides read TGTGCCAGCAGCTCGGGACAGCTACTGAGCCCCCTCCACTTT.

This chain uses TRBV29-1 with TRBJ2-5; TRBD1 agrees at 7 bases. V lost 1 base to trimming and J lost 1 base; unmatched junction nucleotides: 9. The CDR3 consists of 16 residues. The germline CDR1 and CDR2 sequences are SQVTM and ANQGSEA. This CDR3 reads CSVEVGTARLQETQYF. CDR3 in DNA: TGCAGCGTTGAAGTCGGGACAGCGAGGCTCCAAGAGACCCAGTACTTC.

The chain carries TRBV27 and TRBJ2-1; D not certain. Germline CDR1 MNHEY, CDR2 SMNVEV (reference sequence). The CDR3 extends over 13 amino acids. The ends were cut back, 6 bases at V and 10 bases at J, with 16 bases in the middle. The CDR3 nucleotides are TGTGCCAGCAGCCCTAAGCCCCTATGGGAGCAGTTCTTC. Its protein product is CASSPKPLWEQFF.

The chain couples TRBV7-9 to TRBJ2-2; no clear D gene. Deletions cut 8 bases from V and 7 bases from J, with 5 bases between. This CDR3 contains 10 residues. In germline, CDR1 is SEHNR, CDR2 FQNEAQ (reference sequence). The CDR3 coding sequence is TGTGCCAGCCTAGGCGGGGAGCTGTTTTTT. This sequence encodes CASLGGELFF.

The rearrangement links TRBV4-2 to TRBJ2-7; 11 bases agree with TRBD1. V lost 1 base to trimming and J lost 0 bases; unmatched junction nucleotides: 14. From germline, CDR1 is LGHNA and CDR2 YNFKEQ. This CDR3 spans 20 amino acids. The chain's CDR3 is CASSQGPGTGGSFVSYEQYF. The CDR3 coding sequence is TGTGCCAGCAGCCAAGGCCCCGGGACAGGGGGAAGTTTTGTCTCCTACGAGCAGTACTTC.

This chain connects TRBV5-6 to TRBJ2-2; TRBD1 agrees at 12 bases. Unmatched junction bases numbered 2, after V lost 3 bases and J lost 2 bases. The CDR3 is made up of 16 amino acids. From germline, CDR1 is SGHDT and CDR2 YYEEEE. This CDR3 is CASSWGTGGNTGELFF. CDR3 sequence (DNA): TGTGCCAGCAGCTGGGGGACAGGGGGCAACACCGGGGAGCTGTTTTTT.

The chain couples TRBV18 to TRBJ2-7, with a weak D call TRBD2 (6 bases). The V end was cut by 0 bases, the J end by 6 bases, with 12 bases between. Looked up from germline, CDR1 is KGHSH and CDR2 is LQKENI. The CDR3 loop spans 14 amino acids. The CDR3 region has the DNA TGTGCCAGCTCACCACCGTCGACTAGGAGCGAGCAGTACTTC. Protein product: CASSPPSTRSEQYF.

The V call is TRBV2, the J call TRBJ2-7; 7 bases agree with TRBD1. The germline CDR1 and CDR2 sequences are SNHLY and FYNNEI. The CDR3 has 12 residues. J gave up 1 base and V 8 bases, and 2 bases lay outside the gene matches. The CDR3 DNA reads TGTGCCAGCGGGACAGAGTCCTACGAGCAGTACTTC. Its translation is CASGTESYEQYF. The full variable domain, with the rest looked up from reference TRBV2 and TRBJ2-7, is EPEVTQTPSHQVTQMGQEVILRCVPISNHLYFYWYRQILGQKVEFLVSFYNNEISEKSEIFDDQFSVERPDGSNFTLKIRSTKLEDSAMYFCASGTESYEQYFGPGTRLTVT.

The chain couples TRBV29-1 to TRBJ2-3; no clear D. The V gene's germline CDR1 is SQVTM and CDR2 ANQGSEA. With 4 bases removed from V and 2 bases from J, the gap between germline ends came to 10 bases. The CDR3 is 13 residues long. The CDR3 here is CSVVWYYTDTQYF. The CDR3 DNA is TGCAGCGTTGTATGGTATTACACAGATACGCAGTATTTT.

This chain links TRBV6-5 with TRBJ2-1, with D possibly matching TRBD2 (5 bases). The CDR3 loop spans 13 amino acids. Trimming left V 6 bases short and J 12 bases short, with 18 bases between. CDR1 MNHEY and CDR2 SVGAGI come from the germline V gene. CDR3 in DNA: TGTGCCAGCAGCTCCCCCCAGGACCGGGGGCAGTTCTTC. It codes for CASSSPQDRGQFF.

The rearrangement joins TRBV9 to TRBJ1-2; D possibly corresponds to TRBD1 (5 bases). The CDR3 consists of 14 residues. Germline CDR1 and CDR2: SGDLS and YYNGEE. Trimming took off 0 bases at V and 2 bases at J, with 8 bases between the two ends. The CDR3 DNA is TGTGCCAGCAGCGTAGAGCCAGGGAACTATGGCTACACCTTC. It encodes CASSVEPGNYGYTF.

This chain links TRBV5-1 with TRBJ1-1; D is uncertain. The CDR3 covers 14 residues. V was pared by 0 bases and J by 0 bases, with 6 bases between. Germline CDR1 reads SGHRS; CDR2 reads YFSETQ. The CDR3 DNA is TGCGCCAGCAGCTTGGACACGATGAACACTGAAGCTTTCTTT. This translates into CASSLDTMNTEAFF.